This T cell receptor beta chain was obtained from a study of shared clonotypes between healthy human individuals. Overall study context: Donors had three CD4 naive, three CD4 memory, two CD8 naive and one CD8 memory plate apiece.

Points from the study as a whole: Naive subsets typically showed greater estimated richness than memory subsets.

Profiled with immunoSEQ multiplex PCR; TCRdb holds only in-frame clones, not every one. The sample records 2 million to 3 million clones, around nine tenths being singletons. The germline V and J ends were trimmed by 2 bases and 4 bases, with 13 bases remaining between them. Looked up from germline, CDR1 is MNHEY and CDR2 is SMNVEV (reference sequence). This CDR3 is 15 amino acids long. With respect to this clone: Its antigen is still unknown.

This sequence was found in a man aged 18 to 30 in good health. Specimen: naive CD4+ T cells sorted from blood. The sample's subset: CD45RA+ positively selected. V usage is TRBV27 and J usage is TRBJ2-3; a weak D match, TRBD1 (6 bases). The CDR3 DNA follows: TGTGCCAGCAGTTTACAGGGGACCCTCCCAGATACGCAGTATTTT. Its translation is CASSLQGTLPDTQYF.